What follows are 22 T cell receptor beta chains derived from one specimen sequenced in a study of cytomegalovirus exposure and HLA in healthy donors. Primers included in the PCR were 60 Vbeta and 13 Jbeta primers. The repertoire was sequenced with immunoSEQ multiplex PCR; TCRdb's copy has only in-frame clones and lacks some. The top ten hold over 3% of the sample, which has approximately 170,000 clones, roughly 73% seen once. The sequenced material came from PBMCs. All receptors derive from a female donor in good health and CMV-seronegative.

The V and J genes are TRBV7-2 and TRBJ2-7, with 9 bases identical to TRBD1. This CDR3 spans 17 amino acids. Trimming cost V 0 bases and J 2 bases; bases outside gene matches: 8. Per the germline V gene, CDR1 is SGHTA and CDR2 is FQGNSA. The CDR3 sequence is CASSLAYDRGTTYEQYF. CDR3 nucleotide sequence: TGTGCCAGCAGCTTAGCTTACGACAGGGGGACTACCTACGAGCAGTACTTC.

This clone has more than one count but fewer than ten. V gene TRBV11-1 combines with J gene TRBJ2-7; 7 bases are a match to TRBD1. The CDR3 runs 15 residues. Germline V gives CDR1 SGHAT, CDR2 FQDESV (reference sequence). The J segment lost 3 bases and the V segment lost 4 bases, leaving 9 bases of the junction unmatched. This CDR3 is CASSSHGQELYEQYF. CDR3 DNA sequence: TGTGCCAGCAGCTCTCATGGACAGGAGCTCTACGAGCAGTACTTC. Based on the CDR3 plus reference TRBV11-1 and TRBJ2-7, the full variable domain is EAEVAQSPRYKITEKSQAVAFWCDPISGHATLYWYRQILGQGPELLVQFQDESVVDDSQLPKDRFSAERLKGVDSTLKIQPAELGDSAMYLCASSSHGQELYEQYFGPGTRLTVT.

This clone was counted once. The CDR3 region is CASSQDPGYNQPQHF. The CDR3 DNA sequence: TGCGCCAGCAGCCAAGATCCCGGGTACAATCAGCCCCAGCATTTT. The chain combines TRBV4-1 with TRBJ1-5, with D uncertain. The CDR3 loop spans 15 amino acids. Trimming removed 0 bases at V and 3 bases at J, with 9 bases between. Germline V gene lookup returns CDR1 MGHRA and CDR2 YSYEKL.

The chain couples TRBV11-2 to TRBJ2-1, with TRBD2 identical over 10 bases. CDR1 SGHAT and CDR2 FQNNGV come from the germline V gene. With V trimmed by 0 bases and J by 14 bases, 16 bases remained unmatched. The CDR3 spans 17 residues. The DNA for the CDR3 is TGTGCCAGCAGCTTAGAAGGGGTTGGGACTAGCGATTTCCGGAAGTTCTTC. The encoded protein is CASSLEGVGTSDFRKFF. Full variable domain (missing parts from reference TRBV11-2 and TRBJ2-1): EAGVAQSPRYKIIEKRQSVAFWCNPISGHATLYWYQQILGQGPKLLIQFQNNGVVDDSQLPKDRFSAERLKGVDSTLKIQPAKLEDSAVYLCASSLEGVGTSDFRKFFGPGTRLTVL.

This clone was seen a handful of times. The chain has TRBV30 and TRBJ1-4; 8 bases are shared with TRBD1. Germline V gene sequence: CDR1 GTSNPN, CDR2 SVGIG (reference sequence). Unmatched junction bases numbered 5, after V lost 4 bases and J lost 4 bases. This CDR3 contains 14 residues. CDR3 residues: CAWTKDRVNEKLFF. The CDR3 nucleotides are TGTGCCTGGACCAAGGACAGGGTTAATGAAAAACTGTTTTTT.

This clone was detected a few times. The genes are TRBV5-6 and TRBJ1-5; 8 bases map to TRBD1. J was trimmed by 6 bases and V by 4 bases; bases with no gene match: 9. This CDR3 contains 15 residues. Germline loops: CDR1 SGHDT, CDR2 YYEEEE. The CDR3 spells CASSPQGALIQPQHF. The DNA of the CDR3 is TGTGCCAGCAGCCCGCAGGGGGCTTTGATTCAGCCCCAGCATTTT.

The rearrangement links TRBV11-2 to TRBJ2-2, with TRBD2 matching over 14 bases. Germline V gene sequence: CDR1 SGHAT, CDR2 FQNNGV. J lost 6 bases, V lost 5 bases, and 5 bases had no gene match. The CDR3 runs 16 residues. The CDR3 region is CASSILGLAGAGELFF. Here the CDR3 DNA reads TGTGCCAGCAGCATCTTGGGACTAGCGGGAGCCGGGGAGCTGTTTTTT.

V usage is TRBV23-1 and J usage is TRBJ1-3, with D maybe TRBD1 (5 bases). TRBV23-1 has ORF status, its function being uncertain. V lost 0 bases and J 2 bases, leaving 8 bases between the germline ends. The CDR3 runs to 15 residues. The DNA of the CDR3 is TGCGCCAGCAGTCAATCGGGGCAGCCTGGAAACACCATATATTTT. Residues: CASSQSGQPGNTIYF.

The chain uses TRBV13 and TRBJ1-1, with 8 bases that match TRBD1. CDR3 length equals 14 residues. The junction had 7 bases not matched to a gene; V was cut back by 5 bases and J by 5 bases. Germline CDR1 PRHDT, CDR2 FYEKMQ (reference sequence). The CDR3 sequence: CASSSGQGWTEAFF. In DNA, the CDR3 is TGTGCCAGCAGCAGCGGACAGGGCTGGACTGAAGCTTTCTTT. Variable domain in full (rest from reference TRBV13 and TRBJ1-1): AAGVIQSPRHLIKEKRETATLKCYPIPRHDTVYWYQQGPGQDPQFLISFYEKMQSDKGSIPDRFSAQQFSDYHSELNMSSLELGDSALYFCASSSGQGWTEAFFGQGTRLTVV.

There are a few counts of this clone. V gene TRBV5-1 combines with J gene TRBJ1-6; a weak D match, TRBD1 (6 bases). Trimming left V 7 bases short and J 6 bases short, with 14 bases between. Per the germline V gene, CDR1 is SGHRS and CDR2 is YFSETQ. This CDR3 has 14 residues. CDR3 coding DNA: TGCGCCAGCGGTAAGGACAGCCGTAATTCACCCCTCCACTTT. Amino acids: CASGKDSRNSPLHF.

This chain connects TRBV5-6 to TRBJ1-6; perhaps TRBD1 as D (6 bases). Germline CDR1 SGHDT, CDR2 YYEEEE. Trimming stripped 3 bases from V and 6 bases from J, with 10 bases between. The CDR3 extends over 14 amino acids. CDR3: CASSSGQGNSPLHF. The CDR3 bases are TGTGCCAGCAGCTCGGGACAAGGTAATTCACCCCTCCACTTT.

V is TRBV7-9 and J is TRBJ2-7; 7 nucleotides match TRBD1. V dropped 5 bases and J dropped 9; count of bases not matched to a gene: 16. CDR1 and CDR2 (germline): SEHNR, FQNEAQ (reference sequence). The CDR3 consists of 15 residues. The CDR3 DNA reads TGTGCCAGCAGCCCTCCTCGGGACAGACTACGAGGGCAGTACTTC. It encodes CASSPPRDRLRGQYF.

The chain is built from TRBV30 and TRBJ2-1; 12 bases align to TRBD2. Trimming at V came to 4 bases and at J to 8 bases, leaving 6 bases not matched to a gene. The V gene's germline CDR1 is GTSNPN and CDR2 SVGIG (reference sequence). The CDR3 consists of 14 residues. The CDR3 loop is CAWNRLAGVDEQFF. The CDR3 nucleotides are TGTGCCTGGAATAGACTAGCGGGGGTCGATGAGCAGTTCTTC.

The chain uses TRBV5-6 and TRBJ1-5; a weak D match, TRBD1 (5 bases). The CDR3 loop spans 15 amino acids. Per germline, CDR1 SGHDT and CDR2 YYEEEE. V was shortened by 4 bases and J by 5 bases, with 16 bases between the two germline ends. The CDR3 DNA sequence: TGTGCCAGCAGCCTGCTGGACAACAAGTATCAGCCCCAGCATTTT. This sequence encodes CASSLLDNKYQPQHF.

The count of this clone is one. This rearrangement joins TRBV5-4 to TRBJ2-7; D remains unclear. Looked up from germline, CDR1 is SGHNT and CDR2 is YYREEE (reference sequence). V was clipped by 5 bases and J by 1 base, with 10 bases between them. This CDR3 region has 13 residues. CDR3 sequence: CASSNPQSYEQYF. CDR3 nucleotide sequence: TGTGCCAGCAGTAACCCACAGTCCTACGAGCAGTACTTC.

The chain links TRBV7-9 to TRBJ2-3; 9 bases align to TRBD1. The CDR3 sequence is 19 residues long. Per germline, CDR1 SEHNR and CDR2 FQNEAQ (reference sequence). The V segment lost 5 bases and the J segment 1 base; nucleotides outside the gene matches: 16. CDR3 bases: TGTGCCAGCAGCCTCTCCTCCTACAGGGGGCGACGAGGCACAGATACGCAGTATTTT. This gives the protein CASSLSSYRGRRGTDTQYF.

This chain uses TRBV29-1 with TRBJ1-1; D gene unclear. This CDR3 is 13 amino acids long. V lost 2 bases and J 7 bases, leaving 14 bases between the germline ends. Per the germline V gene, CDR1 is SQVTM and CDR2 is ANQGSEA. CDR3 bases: TGCAGCGTTGAACGTCAGTCCCCCCTTGAAGCTTTCTTT. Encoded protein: CSVERQSPLEAFF.

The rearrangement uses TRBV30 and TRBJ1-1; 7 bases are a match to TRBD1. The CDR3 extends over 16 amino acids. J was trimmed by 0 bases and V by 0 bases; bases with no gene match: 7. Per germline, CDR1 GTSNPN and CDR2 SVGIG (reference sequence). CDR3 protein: CAWSVQGQLMNTEAFF. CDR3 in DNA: TGTGCCTGGAGTGTACAGGGACAGCTCATGAACACTGAAGCTTTCTTT. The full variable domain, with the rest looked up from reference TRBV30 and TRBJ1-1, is SQTIHQWPATLVQPVGSPLSLECTVEGTSNPNLYWYRQAAGRGLQLLFYSVGIGQISSEVPQNLSASRPQDRQFILSSKKLLLSDSGFYLCAWSVQGQLMNTEAFFGQGTRLTVV.

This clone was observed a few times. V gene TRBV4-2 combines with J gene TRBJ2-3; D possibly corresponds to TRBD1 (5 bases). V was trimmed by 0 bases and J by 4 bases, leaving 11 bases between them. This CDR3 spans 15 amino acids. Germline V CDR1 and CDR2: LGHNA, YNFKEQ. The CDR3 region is CASSQEGQGADTQYF. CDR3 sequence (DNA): TGTGCCAGCAGCCAAGAGGGGCAGGGTGCAGATACGCAGTATTTT.

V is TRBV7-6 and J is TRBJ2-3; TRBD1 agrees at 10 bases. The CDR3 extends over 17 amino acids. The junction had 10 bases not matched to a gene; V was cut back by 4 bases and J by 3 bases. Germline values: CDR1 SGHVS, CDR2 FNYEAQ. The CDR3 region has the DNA TGTGCCAGCAGCTCGTGGACAGGGGGTAGAGGTACAGATACGCAGTATTTT. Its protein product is CASSSWTGGRGTDTQYF.

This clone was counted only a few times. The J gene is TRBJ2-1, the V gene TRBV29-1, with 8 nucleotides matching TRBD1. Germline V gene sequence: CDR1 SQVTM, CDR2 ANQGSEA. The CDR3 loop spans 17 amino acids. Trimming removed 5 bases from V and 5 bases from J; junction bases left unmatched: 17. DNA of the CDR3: TGCAGCGTTAGAGGGTGGGAGACGAGACAGGGGAACAATGAGCAGTTCTTC. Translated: CSVRGWETRQGNNEQFF.

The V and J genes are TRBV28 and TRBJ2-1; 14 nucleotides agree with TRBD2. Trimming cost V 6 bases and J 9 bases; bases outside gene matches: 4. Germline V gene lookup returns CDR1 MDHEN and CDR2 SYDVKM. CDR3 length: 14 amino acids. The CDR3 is CASRPGLAGVEQFF. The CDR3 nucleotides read TGTGCCAGCAGGCCGGGACTAGCGGGAGTTGAGCAGTTCTTC.